The entry below gives a single T cell receptor beta chain sequence along with its context. Its antigen is currently unknown. PCR was performed using 60 Vbeta and 13 Jbeta primers. TCRdb's table, derived via immunoSEQ multiplex PCR, lists solely in-frame clones and lacks some. The sample holds about 50,000 clones, 80% seen once. The data stem from a study of cytomegalovirus exposure and HLA in healthy donors. General study findings and limits: In vitro experiments confirmed that three CMV-associated chains were specific for CMV antigens.

The material sequenced was PBMCs. The origin of this receptor is a man aged 25-40 years in good health and CMV-seropositive.

CDR3 sequence: CASSESRHSNQPQHF. CDR3 DNA sequence: TGCGCCAGCAGTGAGTCGAGACACAGCAATCAGCCCCAGCATTTT. This rearrangement joins TRBV10-2 to TRBJ1-5; no clear D. The V end was cut by 0 bases, the J end by 1 base, with 7 bases between. CDR1 WSHSY and CDR2 SAAADI come from the germline V gene. This CDR3 is built from 15 residues.